Described below is a single T cell receptor (beta chain) sequence and its context. Antigen: not known. The germline gene is not matched at one end of the junction; a read error may be the cause. Treatment of patients with chemo-refractory metastatic non-small-cell lung cancer consisted of focal radiation plus CTLA-4 blockade with ipilimumab. The CDR3 length is 13 residues. Germline CDR1 and CDR2: SGHTA and FQGNSA. Sequencing was performed with immunoSEQ multiplex PCR; in TCRdb, only in-frame clones are kept and a portion is missing. The table shows approximately 52,000 clones, with more than 75% occurring only once. These data originate in a study of radiotherapy plus CTLA-4 blockade in lung cancer. Study information: Objective responses were recorded in 15% to 20% of patients, with disease control recorded in 25% to 35%. Study-wide results and limits: Tumor-derived TCR clones expanded in blood after radiotherapy plus ipilimumab. Per reports, early blood T cell clone dynamics, plus interferon-beta, forecast response most strongly.

Sequenced material: peripheral blood, taken from a patient treated with radiotherapy plus ipilimumab. The chain employs TRBV7-2 and TRBJ1-6; D is unclear. This clonotype was obtained from a human donor with non-small cell lung cancer who had a complete response to radiotherapy plus ipilimumab. The CDR3 reads CASSPSFNSPLHF. The CDR3 DNA reads TGTGCCAGCAGCCCGTCCTTTAATTCACCCCTCCACTTT. Full variable domain (remainder filled in from reference TRBV7-2 and TRBJ1-6): GAGVSQSPSNKVTEKGKDVELRCDPISGHTALYWYRQSLGQGLEFLIYFQGNSAPDKSGLPSDRFSAERTGGSVSTLTIQRTQQEDSAVYLCASSPSFNSPLHFGNGTRLTVT.